The present T cell receptor beta chain was sequenced within a study of CD8 T cells in Susac syndrome. Sequencing of TCR beta was performed on blood CD8+ T cells and on blood CD4+ T cells. The multiple sclerosis control group comprised treatment-naive patients with stable or active relapsing-remitting disease. Negative isolation was used for CD8+ and CD4+ T cells and FACS enrichment for TEMRA cells. This CDR3 contains 12 residues. Germline V CDR1 and CDR2: SQVTM, ANQGSEA. V dropped 1 base and J dropped 1 base, with 5 bases sitting between them. With random hexamers, 0.5 to 1 ug RNA was reverse transcribed. TCRdb re-analysed the immunoSEQ multiplex PCR reads in MiXCR, keeping a single row per CDR3 protein. The sample holds 250,000 to 300,000 distinct CDR3 sequences; almost 85% are singletons and the top ten take around 0.21%.

J is TRBJ2-7 and V is TRBV29-1; no reliable D call. The sequenced sample consisted of CD8+ T cells from PBMCs. This clonotype was obtained from a human donor with multiple sclerosis. The CDR3 DNA reads TGCAGCGTTGAAGCGGATTCCTACGAGCAGTACTTC. Its translation is CSVEADSYEQYF.